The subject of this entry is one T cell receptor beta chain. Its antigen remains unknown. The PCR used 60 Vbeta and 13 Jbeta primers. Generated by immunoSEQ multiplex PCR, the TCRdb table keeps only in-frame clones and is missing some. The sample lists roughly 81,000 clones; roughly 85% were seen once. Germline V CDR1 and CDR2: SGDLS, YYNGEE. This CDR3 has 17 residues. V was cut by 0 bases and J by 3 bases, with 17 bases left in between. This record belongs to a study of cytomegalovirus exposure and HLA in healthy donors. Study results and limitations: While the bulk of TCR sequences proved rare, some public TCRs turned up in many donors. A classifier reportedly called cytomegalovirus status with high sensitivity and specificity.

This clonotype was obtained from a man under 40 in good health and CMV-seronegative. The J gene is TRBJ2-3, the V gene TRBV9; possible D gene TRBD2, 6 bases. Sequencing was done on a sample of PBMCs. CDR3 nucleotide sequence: TGTGCCAGCAGCGTAGGTGGGGGAGGAGGAAGTACAGATACGCAGTATTTT. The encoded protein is CASSVGGGGGSTDTQYF.